The T cell receptor beta chain described here comes from a study of shared clonotypes between healthy human individuals. Study-wide points: Generation of non-shared clonotypes was less probable than generation of clonotypes shared by all four donors. Researchers found naive subsets generally carried larger estimated richness than memory subsets.

This clone has a handful of counts. Its specificity is not known. V trimming: 4 bases; J trimming: 9 bases; junction bases outside the gene matches: 7. Germline V lookup: CDR1 SGHTA, CDR2 FQGNSA. The CDR3 spans 14 residues. Several immunoSEQ 96-well plates shared each subset's DNA, each plate a replicate. Assay used: immunoSEQ multiplex PCR; TCRdb lists only in-frame clones, some missing. The table shows about 1 million clones, with 65% to 80% occurring only once. The rearrangement links TRBV7-2 to TRBJ2-1, with TRBD1 matching 9 bases. The sequence was collected from a man aged 18-30 years in good health. Material for sequencing was memory CD4+ T cells sorted from blood. Subset: CD45RA-negative fraction. The CDR3 DNA is TGTGCCAGCAGCTCGCAAACAGGGGGCGGTGAGCAGTTCTTC. Protein: CASSSQTGGGEQFF.